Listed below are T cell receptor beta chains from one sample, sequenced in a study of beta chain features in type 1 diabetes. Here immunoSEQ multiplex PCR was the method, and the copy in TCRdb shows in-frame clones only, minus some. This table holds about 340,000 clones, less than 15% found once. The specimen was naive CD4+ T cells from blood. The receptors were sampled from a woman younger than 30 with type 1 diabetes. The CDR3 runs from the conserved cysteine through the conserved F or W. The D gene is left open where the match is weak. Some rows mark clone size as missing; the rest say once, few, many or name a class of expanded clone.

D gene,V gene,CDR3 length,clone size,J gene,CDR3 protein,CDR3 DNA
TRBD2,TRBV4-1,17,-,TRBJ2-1,CASSQEGGLGPYNEQFF,TGCGCCAGCAGCCAAGAGGGGGGACTAGGACCCTACAATGAGCAGTTCTTC
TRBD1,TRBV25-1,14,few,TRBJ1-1,CASSDEVRGLRAFF,TGTGCCAGCAGTGATGAGGTCAGGGGGCTGCGCGCTTTCTTT
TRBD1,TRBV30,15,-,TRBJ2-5,CAWSHGTGFSETQYF,TGTGCCTGGAGTCACGGGACAGGGTTTTCGGAGACCCAGTACTTC
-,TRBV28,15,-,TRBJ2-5,CASSFAGRGQETQYF,TGTGCCAGCAGTTTCGCGGGCAGAGGCCAAGAGACCCAGTACTTC
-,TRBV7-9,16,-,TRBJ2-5,CASSLGGRGHQETQYF,TGTGCCAGCAGCTTAGGGGGCAGGGGTCACCAAGAGACCCAGTACTTC
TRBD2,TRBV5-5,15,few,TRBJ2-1,CASSPGTSGNDEQFF,TGTGCCAGCAGCCCTGGGACTAGCGGGAACGATGAGCAGTTCTTC
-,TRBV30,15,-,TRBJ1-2,CAWSVPRAVNYGYTF,TGTGCCTGGAGTGTACCGCGAGCGGTGAACTATGGCTACACCTTC
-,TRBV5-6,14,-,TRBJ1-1,CASSLLRPNTEAFF,TGTGCCAGCAGCTTGCTCAGGCCGAACACTGAAGCTTTCTTT
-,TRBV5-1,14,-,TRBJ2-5,CASDPEASRETQYF,TGCGCCAGCGACCCAGAAGCTAGCAGGGAGACCCAGTACTTC
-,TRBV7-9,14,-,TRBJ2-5,CASSLRLDQETQYF,TGTGCCAGCAGCCTCAGACTAGATCAAGAGACCCAGTACTTC
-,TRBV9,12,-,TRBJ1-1,CASSVVGGEAFF,TGTGCCAGCAGCGTAGTAGGGGGTGAAGCTTTCTTT
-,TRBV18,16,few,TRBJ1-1,CASSVTGNAVGTEAFF,TGTGCCAGCTCAGTCACCGGGAATGCTGTGGGCACTGAAGCTTTCTTT
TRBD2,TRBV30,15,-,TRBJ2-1,CAWTTSGRVRNEQFF,TGTGCCTGGACCACTAGCGGGAGGGTGAGAAATGAGCAGTTCTTC
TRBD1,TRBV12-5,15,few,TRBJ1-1,CASGSLTGGLTEAFF,TGTGCTAGTGGTTCGTTGACAGGGGGCTTGACTGAAGCTTTCTTT
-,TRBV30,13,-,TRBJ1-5,CAWSRQTNQPQHF,TGTGCCTGGAGTCGACAGACGAATCAGCCCCAGCATTTT
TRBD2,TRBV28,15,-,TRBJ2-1,CASSFSGAIGVVQFF,TGTGCCAGCAGTTTTAGCGGGGCCATAGGGGTGGTGCAGTTCTTC
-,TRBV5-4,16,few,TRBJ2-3,CASSYAFRDGTDTQYF,TGTGCCAGCAGCTATGCTTTCAGGGATGGCACAGATACGCAGTATTTT
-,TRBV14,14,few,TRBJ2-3,CASSSRDFTDTQYF,TGTGCCAGCAGCTCCCGGGACTTCACAGATACGCAGTATTTT
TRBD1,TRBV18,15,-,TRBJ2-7,CASSPGTGESYEQYF,TGTGCCAGCTCACCTGGGACAGGGGAATCCTACGAGCAGTACTTC
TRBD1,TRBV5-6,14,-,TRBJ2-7,CASSAGQGESEQYF,TGTGCCAGCAGCGCGGGACAGGGTGAGTCCGAGCAGTACTTC
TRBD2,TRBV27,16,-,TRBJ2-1,CASSFRAGAKGNEQFF,TGTGCCAGCAGTTTTAGAGCGGGAGCGAAGGGGAATGAGCAGTTCTTC
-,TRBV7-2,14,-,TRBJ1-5,CASSKGQGNQPQHF,TGTGCCAGCAGCAAGGGGCAGGGGAATCAGCCCCAGCATTTT
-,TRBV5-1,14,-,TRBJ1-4,CASSLRGAGEKLFF,TGCGCCAGCAGCTTGCGTGGAGCCGGGGAAAAACTGTTTTTT
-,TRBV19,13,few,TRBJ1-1,CASSSEVNTEAFF,TGTGCCAGTAGTTCAGAAGTGAACACTGAAGCTTTCTTT
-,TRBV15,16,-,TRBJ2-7,CATSREGGGTPYEQYF,TGTGCCACCAGCAGAGAGGGCGGTGGGACACCCTACGAGCAGTACTTC
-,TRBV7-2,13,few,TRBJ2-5,CASSFDRQETQYF,TGTGCCAGCAGCTTCGACAGACAAGAGACCCAGTACTTC
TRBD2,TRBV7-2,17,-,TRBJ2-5,CASSIGTSGRNGETQYF,TGTGCCAGCAGCATTGGGACTAGCGGGAGGAATGGAGAGACCCAGTACTTC
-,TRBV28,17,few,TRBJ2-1,CASSISLGSGIYNEQFF,TGTGCCAGCAGTATCTCCCTTGGTAGCGGTATCTACAATGAGCAGTTCTTC
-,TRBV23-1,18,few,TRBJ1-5,CASSQSKDPQGGKQPQHF,TGCGCCAGCAGTCAATCGAAAGACCCCCAAGGAGGAAAGCAGCCCCAGCATTTT
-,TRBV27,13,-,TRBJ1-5,CASSLDRFSPQHF,TGTGCCAGCAGTCTCGACAGATTCTCGCCCCAGCATTTT
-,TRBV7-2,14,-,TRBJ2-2,CASSLGQRTGELFF,TGTGCCAGCAGCTTAGGACAGAGAACCGGGGAGCTGTTTTTT
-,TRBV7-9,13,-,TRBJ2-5,CASSLGLAETQYF,TGTGCCAGCAGCTTAGGTCTAGCGGAGACCCAGTACTTC
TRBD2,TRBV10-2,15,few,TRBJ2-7,CASSALAGGSYEQYF,TGCGCCAGCAGCGCGCTGGCGGGAGGCTCCTACGAGCAGTACTTC
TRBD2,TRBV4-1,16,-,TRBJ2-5,CASSQDGAGVGETQYF,TGCGCCAGCAGCCAAGATGGGGCGGGAGTAGGAGAGACCCAGTACTTC
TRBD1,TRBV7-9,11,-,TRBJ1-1,CASSNQQGPFF,TGTGCCAGCAGCAACCAACAGGGGCCTTTCTTT
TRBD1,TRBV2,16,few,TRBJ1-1,CASSEARGDRGREAFF,TGTGCCAGCAGTGAAGCGCGTGGGGACAGGGGGCGAGAAGCTTTCTTT
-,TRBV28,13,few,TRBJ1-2,CASRVRQLHGYTF,TGTGCCAGCAGGGTTCGACAGCTACATGGCTACACCTTC
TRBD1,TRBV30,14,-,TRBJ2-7,CAWKPTGGSYEQYF,TGTGCCTGGAAACCGACAGGGGGTTCCTACGAGCAGTACTTC
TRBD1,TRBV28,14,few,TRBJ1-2,CASRPGDRGYGYTF,TGTGCCAGCAGACCAGGGGACAGGGGCTATGGCTACACCTTC
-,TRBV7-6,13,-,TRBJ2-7,CASSLVRGYEQYF,TGTGCCAGCAGCTTAGTTAGGGGGTACGAGCAGTACTTC
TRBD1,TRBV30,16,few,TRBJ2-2,CAWSSPGQGNTGELFF,TGTGCCTGGAGTTCCCCGGGACAGGGGAACACCGGGGAGCTGTTTTTT
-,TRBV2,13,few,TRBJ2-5,CASSGRGDLTQYF,TGTGCCAGCAGTGGAAGGGGCGACCTGACCCAGTACTTC
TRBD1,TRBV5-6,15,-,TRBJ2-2,CASSPRTGVSGELFF,TGTGCCAGCAGCCCGCGTACAGGGGTTTCCGGGGAGCTGTTTTTT
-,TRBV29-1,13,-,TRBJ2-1,CSVSQGTYNEQFF,TGCAGCGTTTCACAGGGTACCTACAATGAGCAGTTCTTC
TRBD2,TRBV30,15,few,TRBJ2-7,CAWSLAGGFNYEQYF,TGTGCCTGGTCACTAGCGGGAGGGTTTAACTACGAGCAGTACTTC
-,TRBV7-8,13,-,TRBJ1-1,CASSLSVNTEAFF,TGTGCCAGCAGCTTAAGCGTGAACACTGAAGCTTTCTTT
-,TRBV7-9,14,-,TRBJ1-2,CASSLSTGLYGYTF,TGTGCCAGCAGCTTAAGTACAGGGCTCTATGGCTACACCTTC
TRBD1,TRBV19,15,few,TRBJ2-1,CASSPRTGLDNEQFF,TGTGCCAGTAGTCCGCGGACAGGTCTGGACAATGAGCAGTTCTTC
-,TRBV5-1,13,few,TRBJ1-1,CASSLGSVTEAFF,TGCGCCAGCAGCTTGGGGTCGGTCACTGAAGCTTTCTTT
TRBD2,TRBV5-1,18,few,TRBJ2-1,CASSRTSGRRYPYNEQFF,TGCGCCAGCAGCCGGACTAGCGGGAGGAGGTACCCCTACAATGAGCAGTTCTTC
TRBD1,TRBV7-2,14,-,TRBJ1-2,CASSFQSQGDGYTF,TGTGCCAGCAGCTTCCAGAGCCAGGGGGATGGCTACACCTTC
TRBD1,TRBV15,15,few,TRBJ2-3,CATSRDRGQGDTQYF,TGTGCCACCAGCAGAGATAGGGGGCAGGGAGATACGCAGTATTTT
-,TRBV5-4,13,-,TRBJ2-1,CASSLIEGNEQFF,TGTGCCAGCAGCTTAATCGAGGGCAATGAGCAGTTCTTC
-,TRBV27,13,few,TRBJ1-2,CASRTGISGGYTF,TGTGCCAGCCGAACCGGCATCTCAGGAGGCTACACCTTC
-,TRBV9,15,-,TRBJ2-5,CASSVEGGGKGTQYF,TGTGCCAGCAGCGTAGAAGGCGGAGGGAAGGGGACCCAGTACTTC